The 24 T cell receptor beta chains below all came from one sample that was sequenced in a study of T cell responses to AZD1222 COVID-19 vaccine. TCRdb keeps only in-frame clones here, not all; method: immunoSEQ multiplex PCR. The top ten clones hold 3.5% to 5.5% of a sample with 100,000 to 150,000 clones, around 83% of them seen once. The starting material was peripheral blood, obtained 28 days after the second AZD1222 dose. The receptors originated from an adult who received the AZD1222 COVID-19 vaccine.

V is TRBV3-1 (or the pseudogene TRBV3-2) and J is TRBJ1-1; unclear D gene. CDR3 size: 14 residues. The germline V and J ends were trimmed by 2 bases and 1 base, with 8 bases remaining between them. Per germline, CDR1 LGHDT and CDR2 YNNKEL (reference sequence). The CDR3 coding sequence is TGTGCCAGCAGCCAACCCCCAGGGAACACTGAAGCTTTCTTT. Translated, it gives CASSQPPGNTEAFF.

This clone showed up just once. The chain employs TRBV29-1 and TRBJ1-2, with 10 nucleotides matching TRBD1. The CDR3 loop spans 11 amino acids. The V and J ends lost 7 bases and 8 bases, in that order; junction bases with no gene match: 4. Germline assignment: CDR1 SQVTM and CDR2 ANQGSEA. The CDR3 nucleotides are TGCAGCGGCGGGACAGGGGAAGGCTACACCTTC. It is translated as CSGGTGEGYTF.

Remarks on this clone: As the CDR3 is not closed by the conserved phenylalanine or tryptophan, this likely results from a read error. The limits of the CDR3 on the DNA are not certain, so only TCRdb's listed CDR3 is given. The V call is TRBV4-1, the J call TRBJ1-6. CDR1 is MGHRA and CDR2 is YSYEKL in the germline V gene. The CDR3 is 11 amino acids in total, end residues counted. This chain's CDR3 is CASSQQPDSSS.

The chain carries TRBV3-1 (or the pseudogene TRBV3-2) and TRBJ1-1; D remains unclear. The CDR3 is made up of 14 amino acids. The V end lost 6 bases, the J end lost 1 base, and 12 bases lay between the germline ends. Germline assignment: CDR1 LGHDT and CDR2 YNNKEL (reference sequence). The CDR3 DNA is TGTGCCAGCAGTCTTGGGGTTGCGAACACTGAAGCTTTCTTT. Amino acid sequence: CASSLGVANTEAFF.

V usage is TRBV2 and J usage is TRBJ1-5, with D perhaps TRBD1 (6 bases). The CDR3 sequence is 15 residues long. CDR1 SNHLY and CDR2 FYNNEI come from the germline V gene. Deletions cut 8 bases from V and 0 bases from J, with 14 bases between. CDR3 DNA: TGTGCCAGCGGGTTGGACAGCCTTAGCAATCAGCCCCAGCATTTT. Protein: CASGLDSLSNQPQHF. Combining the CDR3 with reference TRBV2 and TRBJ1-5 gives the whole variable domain EPEVTQTPSHQVTQMGQEVILRCVPISNHLYFYWYRQILGQKVEFLVSFYNNEISEKSEIFDDQFSVERPDGSNFTLKIRSTKLEDSAMYFCASGLDSLSNQPQHFGDGTRLSIL.

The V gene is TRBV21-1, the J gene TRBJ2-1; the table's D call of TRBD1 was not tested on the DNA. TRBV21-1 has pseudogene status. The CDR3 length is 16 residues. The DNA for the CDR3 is TGTGCCAGCATACCCTCTCACAGGGGGCCATACAATGAGCAGTTCTTC. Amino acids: CASIPSHRGPYNEQFF.

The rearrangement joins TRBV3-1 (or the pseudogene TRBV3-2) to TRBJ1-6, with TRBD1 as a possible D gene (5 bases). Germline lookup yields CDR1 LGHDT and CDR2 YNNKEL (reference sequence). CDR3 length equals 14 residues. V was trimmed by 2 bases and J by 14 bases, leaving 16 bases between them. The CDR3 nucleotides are TGTGCCAGCAGCCAAAGAGGGGTGCCTGGGGCCCTCCACTTT. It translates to CASSQRGVPGALHF.

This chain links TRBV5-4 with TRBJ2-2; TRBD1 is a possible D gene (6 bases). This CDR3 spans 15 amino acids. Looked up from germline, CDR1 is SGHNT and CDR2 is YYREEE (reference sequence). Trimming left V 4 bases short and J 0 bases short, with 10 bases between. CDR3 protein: CASSTGTPNTGELFF. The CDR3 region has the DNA TGTGCCAGCAGCACCGGGACACCGAACACCGGGGAGCTGTTTTTT.

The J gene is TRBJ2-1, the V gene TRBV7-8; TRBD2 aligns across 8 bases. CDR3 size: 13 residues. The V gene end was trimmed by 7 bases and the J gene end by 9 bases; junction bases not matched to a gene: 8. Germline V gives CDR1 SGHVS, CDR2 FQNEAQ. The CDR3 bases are TGTGCCAGCAAAGCCGGGGGGGCCGGTGAGCAGTTCTTC. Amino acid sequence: CASKAGGAGEQFF.

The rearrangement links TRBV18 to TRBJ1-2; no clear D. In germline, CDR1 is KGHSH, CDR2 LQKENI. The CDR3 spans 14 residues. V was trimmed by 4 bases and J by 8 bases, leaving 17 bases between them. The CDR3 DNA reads TGTGCCAGCTCACATAAGAGGTCCTCGGAAGGCTACACCTTC. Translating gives CASSHKRSSEGYTF.

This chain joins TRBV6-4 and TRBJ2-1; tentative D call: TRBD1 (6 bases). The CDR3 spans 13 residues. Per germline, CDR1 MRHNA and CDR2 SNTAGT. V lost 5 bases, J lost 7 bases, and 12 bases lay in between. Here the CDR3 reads CASSLTQGNEQFF. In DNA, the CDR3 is TGTGCCAGCAGTCTTACACAGGGTAATGAGCAGTTCTTC.

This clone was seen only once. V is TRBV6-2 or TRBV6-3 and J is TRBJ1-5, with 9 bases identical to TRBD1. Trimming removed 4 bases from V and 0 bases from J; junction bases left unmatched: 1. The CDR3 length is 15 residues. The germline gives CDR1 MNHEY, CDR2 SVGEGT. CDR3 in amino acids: CASSLQGASNQPQHF. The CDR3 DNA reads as TGTGCCAGCAGTTTACAGGGGGCTAGCAATCAGCCCCAGCATTTT.

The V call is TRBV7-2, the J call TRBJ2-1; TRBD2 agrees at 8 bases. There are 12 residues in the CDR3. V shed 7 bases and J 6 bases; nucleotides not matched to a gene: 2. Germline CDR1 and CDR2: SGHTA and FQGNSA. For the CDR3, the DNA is TGTGCCAGCACGGGGGGGCGCAATGAGCAGTTCTTC. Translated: CASTGGRNEQFF.

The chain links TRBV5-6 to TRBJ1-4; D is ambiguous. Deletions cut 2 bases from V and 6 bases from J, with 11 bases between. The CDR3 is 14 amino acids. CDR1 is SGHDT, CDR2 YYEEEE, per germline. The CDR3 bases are TGTGCCAGCAGCTTCCCAGCAGGTGATGAAAAACTGTTTTTT. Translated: CASSFPAGDEKLFF.

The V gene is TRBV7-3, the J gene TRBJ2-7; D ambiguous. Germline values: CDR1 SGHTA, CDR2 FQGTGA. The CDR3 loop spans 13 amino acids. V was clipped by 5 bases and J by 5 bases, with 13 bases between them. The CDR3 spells CASSAANRHEQYF. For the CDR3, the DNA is TGTGCCAGCAGCGCAGCCAATCGTCACGAGCAGTACTTC.

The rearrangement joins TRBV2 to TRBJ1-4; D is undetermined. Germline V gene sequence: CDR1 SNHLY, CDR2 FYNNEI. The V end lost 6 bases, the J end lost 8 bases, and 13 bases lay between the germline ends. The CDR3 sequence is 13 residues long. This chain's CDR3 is CASRQTAGEKLFF. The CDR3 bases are TGTGCCAGCAGACAGACCGCGGGGGAAAAACTGTTTTTT. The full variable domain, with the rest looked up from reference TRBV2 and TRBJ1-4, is EPEVTQTPSHQVTQMGQEVILRCVPISNHLYFYWYRQILGQKVEFLVSFYNNEISEKSEIFDDQFSVERPDGSNFTLKIRSTKLEDSAMYFCASRQTAGEKLFFGSGTQLSVL.

CDR3 region: CASSRGAAIYEKLFF. CDR3 in DNA: TGTGCCAGTAGTAGGGGTGCAGCCATCTACGAAAAACTGTTTTTT. The V call is TRBV19, the J call TRBJ1-4; D is undetermined. The V and J ends lost 4 bases and 8 bases respectively, with 17 bases between them. This CDR3 has 15 residues. Germline V CDR1 and CDR2: LNHDA, SQIVND (reference sequence).

This CDR3 is CASSLDVANYGYTF. In DNA, the CDR3 is TGTGCCAGCAGTCTTGACGTAGCTAACTATGGCTACACCTTC. The rearrangement joins TRBV28 to TRBJ1-2; D not resolved. This CDR3 is 14 amino acids long. Germline V gives CDR1 MDHEN, CDR2 SYDVKM. The V end was cut by 5 bases, the J end by 0 bases, with 10 bases between.

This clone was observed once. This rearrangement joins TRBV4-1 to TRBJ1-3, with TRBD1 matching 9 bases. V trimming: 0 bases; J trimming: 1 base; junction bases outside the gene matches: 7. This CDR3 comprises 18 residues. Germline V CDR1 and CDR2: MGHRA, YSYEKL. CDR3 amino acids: CASSQEGTGGSSGNTIYF. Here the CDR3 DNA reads TGCGCCAGCAGCCAAGAAGGAACAGGGGGCTCATCTGGAAACACCATATATTTT.

CDR3 amino acids: CASTLRLATGGAEQYF. CDR3 DNA: TGTGCCAGCACCCTACGCCTTGCGACAGGGGGCGCCGAGCAGTACTTC. The chain employs TRBV7-2 and TRBJ2-7; 10 nucleotides match TRBD1. Germline V gene data show CDR1 as SGHTA and CDR2 as FQGNSA. Losses at the gene ends were 7 bases for V and 6 bases for J; bases not matched to a gene: 15. The CDR3 is 16 amino acids.

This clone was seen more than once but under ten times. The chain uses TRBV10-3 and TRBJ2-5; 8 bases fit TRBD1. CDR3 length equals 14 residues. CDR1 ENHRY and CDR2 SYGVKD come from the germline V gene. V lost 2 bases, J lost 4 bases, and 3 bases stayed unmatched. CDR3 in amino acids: CAISETGGAETQYF. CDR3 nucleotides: TGTGCCATCAGTGAGACAGGGGGAGCAGAGACCCAGTACTTC.

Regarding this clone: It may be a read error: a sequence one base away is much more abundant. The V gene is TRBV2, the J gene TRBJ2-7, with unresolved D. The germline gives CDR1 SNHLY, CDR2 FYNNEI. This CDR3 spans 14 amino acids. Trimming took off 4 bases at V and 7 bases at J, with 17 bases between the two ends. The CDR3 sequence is CASSGHPRLGEQYF. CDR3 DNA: TGTGCCAGCAGTGGCCATCCACGGCTGGGAGAGCAGTACTTC.

The CDR3: CASSSRTSGETQYF. CDR3 DNA sequence: TGTGCCAGCAGCTCCCGGACTAGCGGAGAGACCCAGTACTTC. The chain has TRBV9 and TRBJ2-5; 10 bases line up with TRBD2. The J segment lost 4 bases and the V segment lost 4 bases, leaving 4 bases of the junction unmatched. Germline loops: CDR1 SGDLS, CDR2 YYNGEE. The CDR3 totals 14 residues.

CDR3 sequence reads: CASSFRGENEKLFF. The CDR3 DNA is TGCGCCAGCAGCTTCAGGGGAGAGAATGAAAAACTGTTTTTT. The gene calls are TRBV5-1 and TRBJ1-4; TRBD1 might be the D (6 bases). Germline values: CDR1 SGHRS, CDR2 YFSETQ. The CDR3 contains 14 residues. V dropped 2 bases and J dropped 5 bases, with 10 bases sitting between them. The full variable domain, with the rest looked up from reference TRBV5-1 and TRBJ1-4, is KAGVTQTPRYLIKTRGQQVTLSCSPISGHRSVSWYQQTPGQGLQFLFEYFSETQRNKGNFPGRFSGRQFSNSRSEMNVSTLELGDSALYLCASSFRGENEKLFFGSGTQLSVL.